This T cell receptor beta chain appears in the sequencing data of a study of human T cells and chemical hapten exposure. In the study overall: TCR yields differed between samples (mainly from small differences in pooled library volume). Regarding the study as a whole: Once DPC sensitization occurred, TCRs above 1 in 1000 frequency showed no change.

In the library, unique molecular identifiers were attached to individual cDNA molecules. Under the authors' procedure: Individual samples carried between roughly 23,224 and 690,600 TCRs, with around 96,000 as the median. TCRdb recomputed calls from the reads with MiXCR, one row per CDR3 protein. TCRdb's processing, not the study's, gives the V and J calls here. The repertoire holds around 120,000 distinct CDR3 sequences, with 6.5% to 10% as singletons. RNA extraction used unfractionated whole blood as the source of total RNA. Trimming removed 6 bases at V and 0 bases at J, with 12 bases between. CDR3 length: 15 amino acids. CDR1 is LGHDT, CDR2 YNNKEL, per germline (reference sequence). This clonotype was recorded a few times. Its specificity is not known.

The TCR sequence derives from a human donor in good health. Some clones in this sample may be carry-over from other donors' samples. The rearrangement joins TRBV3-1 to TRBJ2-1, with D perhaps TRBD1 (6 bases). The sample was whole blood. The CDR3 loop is CASRDSSSSYNEQFF. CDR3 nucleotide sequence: TGTGCCAGCAGGGACAGTTCAAGCTCCTACAATGAGCAGTTCTTC.